One and the same sample provided the 28 T cell receptor beta chains below, sequenced in a study of CD8+CD57+ T cells in acquired aplastic anemia. Profiling of TCR beta VDJ combinations and CDR3 sequences used genomic DNA as template. Each CDR3 protein is one row after TCRdb ran MiXCR on the reads. The profile shows 310,000 or so distinct CDR3 sequences, around three fifths of them singletons. Patients who underwent sequencing had shown CD8+CD57+ cell expansion by flow cytometry. Sequenced input: sorted CD4+, CD8+, or CD8+CD57+ T cells (not recorded which) from PBMCs. The receptors come from a human donor with aplastic anemia.

The chain links TRBV7-9 to TRBJ2-2; 7 bases line up with TRBD1. Germline loops: CDR1 SEHNR, CDR2 FQNEAQ (reference sequence). There are 15 residues in the CDR3. J lost 4 bases, V lost 4 bases, and 6 bases had no gene match. For the CDR3, the DNA is TGTGCCAGCAGCTCAAGGAACAGGGGCACCGGGGAGCTGTTTTTT. Translated: CASSSRNRGTGELFF.

CDR3 DNA sequence: TGTGCCAGCAGTTCCCCGGGGACAGGGGACCACGAGCAGTACTTC. Translating it yields CASSSPGTGDHEQYF. The chain carries TRBV12-3 or TRBV12-4 and TRBJ2-7, with 10 nucleotides matching TRBD1. Losses at the gene ends were 4 bases for V and 5 bases for J; bases not matched to a gene: 8. The length of the CDR3 is 15 residues.

In this sample, this clonotype turned up many times. V is TRBV5-1 and J is TRBJ2-5; TRBD2 matches at 7 bases. The CDR3 sequence is 16 residues long. The V segment lost 2 bases and the J segment 2 bases; nucleotides outside the gene matches: 9. Germline V gene sequence: CDR1 SGHRS, CDR2 YFSETQ. The CDR3 DNA follows: TGCGCCAGCAGCTTAGGAACTAGCGATATTCAAGAGACCCAGTACTTC. Encoded protein: CASSLGTSDIQETQYF.

This clonotype was recorded many times. The chain employs TRBV7-8 and TRBJ1-5, with D tentatively TRBD1 (6 bases). Germline assignment: CDR1 SGHVS and CDR2 FQNEAQ. Trimming stripped 2 bases from V and 6 bases from J, with 11 bases between. CDR3 length equals 14 residues. The CDR3 nucleotides are TGTGCCAGCAGCTTAAGACAGGCTCCTCAGCCCCAGCATTTT. Translation gives CASSLRQAPQPQHF.

Note on this clonotype: The junction shows a germline mismatch at one end, possibly a read error. V is TRBV24-1 and J is TRBJ2-7, with 9 bases aligning to TRBD1. CDR1 and CDR2 (germline): KGHDR, SFDVKD. The CDR3 extends over 15 amino acids. In nucleotides, the CDR3 is TGTGCCACCAGTGACGCCGGGACAGGGATCTACGACCAGTACTTC. Translation: CATSDAGTGIYDQYF.

This clonotype appeared many times. V and J are TRBV19 and TRBJ1-2; D is undetermined. The germline V gene encodes CDR1 LNHDA and CDR2 SQIVND (reference sequence). V was shortened by 6 bases and J by 1 base, with 18 bases between the two germline ends. This CDR3 comprises 16 residues. In DNA form, the CDR3 reads TGTGCCAGTAGCACCAGGACCGTGGCAGTTAACTATGGCTACACCTTC. It translates to CASSTRTVAVNYGYTF. The full variable domain, in which reference TRBV19 and TRBJ1-2 provide the parts outside the CDR3, is DGGITQSPKYLFRKEGQNVTLSCEQNLNHDAMYWYRQDPGQGLRLIYYSQIVNDFQKGDIAEGYSVSREKKESFPLTVTSAQKNPTAFYLCASSTRTVAVNYGYTFGSGTRLTVV.

This chain joins TRBV7-3 and TRBJ1-2; D is undetermined. Trimming stripped 3 bases from V and 2 bases from J, with 4 bases between. The germline V gene encodes CDR1 SGHTA and CDR2 FQGTGA. The CDR3 is 12 residues long. DNA of the CDR3: TGTGCCAGCAGCTTGACAAACTATGGCTACACCTTC. Amino acids: CASSLTNYGYTF.

The CDR3 bases are TGCGCCAGCAGCTTGACTCCCGGGACTAGCAATTACAATGAGCAGTTCTTC. The encoded protein is CASSLTPGTSNYNEQFF. The V and J genes are TRBV5-1 and TRBJ2-1, with TRBD2 matching over 9 bases. The CDR3 spans 17 residues. V dropped 1 base and J dropped 4; count of bases not matched to a gene: 9. Germline V lookup: CDR1 SGHRS, CDR2 YFSETQ.

V gene TRBV7-3 combines with J gene TRBJ1-5; no clear D gene. CDR1 and CDR2 (germline): SGHTA, FQGTGA. The CDR3 loop spans 13 amino acids. Trimming took 6 bases from V and 4 from J, leaving 10 bases between them. CDR3 in amino acids: CASSLTDNQPQHF. CDR3 sequence (DNA): TGTGCCAGCAGTCTAACAGATAATCAGCCCCAGCATTTT.

The genes are TRBV29-1 and TRBJ2-7; TRBD1 matches 11 bases. Trimming removed 1 base from V and 3 bases from J; junction bases left unmatched: 8. There are 16 residues in the CDR3. Germline CDR1 SQVTM, CDR2 ANQGSEA. In DNA form, the CDR3 reads TGCAGCGTTGAAGGTGGACAGGGGGCTACCTACTACGAGCAGTACTTC. Translated: CSVEGGQGATYYEQYF.

This chain links TRBV19 with TRBJ1-2; the D is unclear. The germline V and J ends were trimmed by 3 bases and 4 bases, with 15 bases remaining between them. Germline CDR1 LNHDA, CDR2 SQIVND (reference sequence). The CDR3 loop spans 15 amino acids. This CDR3 is CASSIRSGGFYGYTF. The CDR3 DNA is TGTGCCAGTAGTATTCGGTCAGGAGGGTTCTATGGCTACACCTTC.

This clonotype was observed many times. The rearrangement joins TRBV6-1 to TRBJ2-2; 9 bases map to TRBD1. This CDR3 comprises 14 residues. Germline V gene data show CDR1 as MNHNS and CDR2 as SASEGT. Trimming took 10 bases from V and 1 from J; bases not matched to a gene: 4. As DNA, the CDR3 is TGTGCCACCTCGGGACAGGGGAACACCGGGGAGCTGTTTTTT. Its protein product is CATSGQGNTGELFF.

Here the CDR3 reads CSVEENKRLYYNEQFF. The DNA of the CDR3 is TGCAGCGTTGAAGAAAATAAGCGGCTTTACTACAATGAGCAGTTCTTC. The gene calls are TRBV29-1 and TRBJ2-1; weak D call: TRBD2 (5 bases). With 0 bases removed from V and 3 bases from J, the gap between germline ends came to 15 bases. The CDR3 consists of 16 residues. Germline CDR1 reads SQVTM; CDR2 reads ANQGSEA.

With regard to this clonotype: The junction shows a germline mismatch at one end, possibly a read error. The chain combines TRBV29-1 with TRBJ2-2, with D perhaps TRBD2 (5 bases). This CDR3 is built from 14 residues. Germline values: CDR1 SQVTM, CDR2 ANQGSEA. In DNA, the CDR3 is TGCAGCGTTGAAGTCCAAGGAAGCACCGGGGAGCTGTCTTTT. It specifies CSVEVQGSTGELSF.

J is TRBJ1-5 and V is TRBV19; TRBD1 might be the D (5 bases). Looked up from germline, CDR1 is LNHDA and CDR2 is SQIVND (reference sequence). The CDR3 has 16 residues. V gave up 5 bases and J gave up 0 bases, with 14 bases separating them. The CDR3 reads CASSQGRIVSNQPQHF. The CDR3 region has the DNA TGTGCCAGTAGTCAGGGACGGATTGTTAGCAATCAGCCCCAGCATTTT.

This clonotype was observed many times. The rearrangement links TRBV6-6 to TRBJ1-1; TRBD1 agrees at 7 bases. Germline V CDR1 and CDR2: MNHNY, SVGAGI (reference sequence). The V segment lost 2 bases and the J segment 5 bases; nucleotides outside the gene matches: 5. This CDR3 contains 14 residues. The CDR3 DNA follows: TGTGCCAGCAGTTACAACAGGGGAGGGACTGAAGCTTTCTTT. Its translation: CASSYNRGGTEAFF.

This clonotype occurred many times. The chain joins TRBV12-3 or TRBV12-4 to TRBJ1-2; TRBD1 is a possible D gene (6 bases). Trimming pared 6 bases from V and 4 bases from J, leaving 12 bases between. This CDR3 region has 13 residues. The CDR3 loop is CASRLAGAYGYTF. The CDR3 nucleotides are TGTGCCAGCAGATTGGCAGGGGCCTATGGCTACACCTTC.

This clonotype was observed many times. The chain recombines TRBV7-9 with TRBJ1-1; D is unclear. Looked up from germline, CDR1 is SEHNR and CDR2 is FQNEAQ (reference sequence). The CDR3 runs to 14 residues. Trimming took 3 bases from V and 1 from J, leaving 9 bases between them. The CDR3 is CASSFYRGNTEAFF. CDR3 DNA sequence: TGTGCCAGCAGCTTCTACAGAGGGAACACTGAAGCTTTCTTT.

This clonotype showed up just a few times. V gene TRBV7-3 combines with J gene TRBJ1-1; 7 nucleotides align to TRBD1. This CDR3 has 16 residues. Per germline, CDR1 SGHTA and CDR2 FQGTGA. With 4 bases clipped from V and 2 bases from J, the junction kept 10 bases outside the gene matches. The CDR3: CASSSYYGTENTEAFF. The CDR3 nucleotides read TGTGCCAGCAGCTCCTATTACGGGACAGAAAACACTGAAGCTTTCTTT.

The chain couples TRBV5-1 to TRBJ2-5; the D call may be TRBD1 or TRBD2 (5 bases each). Looked up from germline, CDR1 is SGHRS and CDR2 is YFSETQ. V was clipped by 1 base and J by 0 bases, with 16 bases between them. The CDR3 is 17 residues long. The DNA for the CDR3 is TGCGCCAGCAGCTTGTGGGCAGGGTCGGGGTACCAAGAGACCCAGTACTTC. Its translation: CASSLWAGSGYQETQYF.

The chain couples TRBV19 to TRBJ2-5; D not resolved. The CDR3 is 13 amino acids. V lost 8 bases, J lost 1 base, and 11 bases lay in between. CDR1 and CDR2 from the germline V gene are LNHDA and SQIVND (reference sequence). The CDR3 DNA is TGTGCCAGTGGGTGGGCCATCCAAGAGACCCAGTACTTC. This codes for CASGWAIQETQYF.

V gene TRBV7-3 combines with J gene TRBJ2-1, with 8 bases fitting TRBD2. Germline CDR1 SGHTA, CDR2 FQGTGA. The CDR3 contains 14 residues. V lost 5 bases and J lost 9; bases outside the gene matches: 9. The DNA for the CDR3 is TGTGCCAGCAGCCATTCCGGGACTAGACGTGAGCAGTTCTTC. It encodes CASSHSGTRREQFF.

The count of this clonotype is one. One end of the junction fails to match germline, which may point to a read error. This chain joins TRBV7-9 and TRBJ1-2; TRBD1 aligns across 8 bases. CDR1 SEHNR and CDR2 FQNEAQ come from the germline V gene (reference sequence). CDR3 length: 13 residues. CDR3 residues: CASSADRDGGFTF. Written as DNA, the CDR3 is TGTGCCAGCAGCGCGGACAGGGATGGTGGCTTCACCTTC.

The V call is TRBV7-9, the J call TRBJ2-6; D is uncertain. This CDR3 comprises 15 residues. Germline loops: CDR1 SEHNR, CDR2 FQNEAQ (reference sequence). V lost 5 bases, J lost 0 bases, and 8 bases lay in between. The CDR3 sequence is CASSRTISGANVLTF. CDR3 DNA sequence: TGTGCCAGCAGCCGAACTATCTCTGGGGCCAACGTCCTGACTTTC.

This chain links TRBV15 with TRBJ1-5, with D uncertain. Germline V CDR1 and CDR2: LNHNV, YYDKDF (reference sequence). The ends were cut back, 3 bases at V and 0 bases at J, with 9 bases in the middle. There are 15 residues in the CDR3. The CDR3 coding sequence is TGTGCCACCAGCAGTGCCAAATATAGCAATCAGCCCCAGCATTTT. Translation gives CATSSAKYSNQPQHF.

This chain connects TRBV7-8 to TRBJ1-1; D unresolved. Trimming removed 4 bases from V and 6 bases from J, with 9 bases in between. The CDR3 runs to 12 residues. Germline-derived CDR1 and CDR2 are SGHVS and FQNEAQ. The CDR3 DNA reads TGTGCCAGCAGCTCCGAGCGGGCTGAAGCTTTCTTT. Protein product: CASSSERAEAFF. The full variable domain, with the rest looked up from reference TRBV7-8 and TRBJ1-1, is GAGVSQSPRYKVAKRGQDVALRCDPISGHVSLFWYQQALGQGPEFLTYFQNEAQLDKSGLPSDRFFAERPEGSVSTLKIQRTQQEDSAVYLCASSSERAEAFFGQGTRLTVV.

The chain recombines TRBV5-1 with TRBJ2-2; D is unresolved. The CDR3 totals 16 residues. V shed 2 bases and J shed 4 bases, with 15 bases lying between them. Germline CDR1 reads SGHRS; CDR2 reads YFSETQ. CDR3 region: CASSFFFGSSTGELFF. The CDR3 DNA reads as TGCGCCAGCAGCTTTTTCTTTGGGTCGAGCACCGGGGAGCTGTTTTTT.

This chain uses TRBV5-5 with TRBJ1-1, with TRBD1 as a possible D gene (5 bases). Germline CDR1 reads SGHKS; CDR2 reads YYEKEE (reference sequence). The CDR3 has 14 amino acids. Trimming cost V 3 bases and J 5 bases, with 14 bases left between them. CDR3 region: CASSSGGGITEAFF. Written as DNA, the CDR3 is TGTGCCAGCAGCTCTGGGGGGGGAATAACTGAAGCTTTCTTT.